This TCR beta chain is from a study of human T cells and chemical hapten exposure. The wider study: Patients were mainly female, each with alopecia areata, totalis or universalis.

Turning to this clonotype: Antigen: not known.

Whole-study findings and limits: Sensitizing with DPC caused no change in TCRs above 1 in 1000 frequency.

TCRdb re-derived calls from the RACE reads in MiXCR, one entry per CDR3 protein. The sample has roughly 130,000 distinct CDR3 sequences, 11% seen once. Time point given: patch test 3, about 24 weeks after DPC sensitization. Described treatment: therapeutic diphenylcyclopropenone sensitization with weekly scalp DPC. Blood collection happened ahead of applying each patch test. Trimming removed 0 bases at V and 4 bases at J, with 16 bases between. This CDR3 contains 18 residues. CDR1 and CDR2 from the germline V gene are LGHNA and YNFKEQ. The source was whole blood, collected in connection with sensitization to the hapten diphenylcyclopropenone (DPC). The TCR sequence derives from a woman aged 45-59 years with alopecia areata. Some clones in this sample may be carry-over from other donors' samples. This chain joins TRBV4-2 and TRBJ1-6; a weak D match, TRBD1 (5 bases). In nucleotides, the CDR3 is TGTGCCAGCAGCCAAGATGCTTATGGGGCGACTTATAATTCACCCCTCCACTTT. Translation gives CASSQDAYGATYNSPLHF.